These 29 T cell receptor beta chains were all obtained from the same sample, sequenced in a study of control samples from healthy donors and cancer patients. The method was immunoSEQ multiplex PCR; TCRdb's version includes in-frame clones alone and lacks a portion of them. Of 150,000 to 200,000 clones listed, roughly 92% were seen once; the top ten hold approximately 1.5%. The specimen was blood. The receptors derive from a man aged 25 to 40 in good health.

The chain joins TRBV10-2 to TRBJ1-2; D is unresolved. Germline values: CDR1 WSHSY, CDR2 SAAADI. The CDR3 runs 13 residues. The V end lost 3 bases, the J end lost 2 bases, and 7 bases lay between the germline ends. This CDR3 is CASSDGPNYGYTF. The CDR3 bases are TGCGCCAGCAGTGACGGGCCGAACTATGGCTACACCTTC.

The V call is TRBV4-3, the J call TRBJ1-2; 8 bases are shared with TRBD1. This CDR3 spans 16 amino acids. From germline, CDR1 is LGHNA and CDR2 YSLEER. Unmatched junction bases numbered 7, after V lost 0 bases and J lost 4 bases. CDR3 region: CASSQDYSGGSYGYTF. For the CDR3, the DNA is TGCGCCAGCAGCCAAGATTACTCAGGGGGCAGCTATGGCTACACCTTC.

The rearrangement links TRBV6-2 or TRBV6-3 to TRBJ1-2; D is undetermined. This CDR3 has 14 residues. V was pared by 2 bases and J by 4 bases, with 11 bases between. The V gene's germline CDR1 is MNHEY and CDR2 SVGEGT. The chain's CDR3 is CASSYRSPGYGYTF. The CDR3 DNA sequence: TGTGCCAGCAGTTACCGTTCCCCCGGCTATGGCTACACCTTC.

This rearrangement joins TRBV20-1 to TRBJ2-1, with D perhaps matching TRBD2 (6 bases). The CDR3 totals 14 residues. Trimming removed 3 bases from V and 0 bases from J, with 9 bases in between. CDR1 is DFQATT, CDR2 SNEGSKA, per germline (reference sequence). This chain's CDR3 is CSASRTNSYNEQFF. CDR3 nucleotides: TGCAGTGCTAGTAGGACTAACTCCTACAATGAGCAGTTCTTC.

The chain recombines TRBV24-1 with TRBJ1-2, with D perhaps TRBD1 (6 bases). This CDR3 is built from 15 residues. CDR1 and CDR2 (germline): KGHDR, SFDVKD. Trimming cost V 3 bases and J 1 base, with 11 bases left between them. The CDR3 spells CATSDPGDCNYGYTF. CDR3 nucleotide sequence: TGTGCCACCAGTGATCCAGGGGACTGTAACTATGGCTACACCTTC.

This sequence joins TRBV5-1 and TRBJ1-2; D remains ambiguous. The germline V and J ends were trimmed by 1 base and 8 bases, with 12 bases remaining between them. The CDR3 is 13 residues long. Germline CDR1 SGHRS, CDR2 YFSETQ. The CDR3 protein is CASSLNSGEGYTF. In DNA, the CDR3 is TGCGCCAGCAGCTTGAATTCTGGGGAGGGCTACACCTTC.

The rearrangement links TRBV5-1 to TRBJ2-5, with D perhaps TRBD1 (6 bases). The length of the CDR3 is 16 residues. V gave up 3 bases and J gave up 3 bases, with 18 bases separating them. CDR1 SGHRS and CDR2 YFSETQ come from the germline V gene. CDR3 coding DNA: TGCGCCAGCAGCTCGCTTGGGGGCCTAGGGAAAGAGACCCAGTACTTC. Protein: CASSSLGGLGKETQYF.

CDR3 DNA sequence: TGCACCAGCAGCCATGGGGACTTCCACTCCTACAATGAGCAGTTCTTC. Its protein product is CTSSHGDFHSYNEQFF. The J gene is TRBJ2-1, the V gene TRBV1; TRBD2 was called by the table and not checked on the DNA. TRBV1 is recorded as a pseudogene. The CDR3 is made up of 16 amino acids.

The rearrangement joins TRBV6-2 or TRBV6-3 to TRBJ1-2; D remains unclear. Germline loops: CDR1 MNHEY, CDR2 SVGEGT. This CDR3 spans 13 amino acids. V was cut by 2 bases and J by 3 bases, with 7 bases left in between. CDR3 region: CASSYGRDYGYTF. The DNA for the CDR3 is TGTGCCAGCAGTTACGGAAGGGACTATGGCTACACCTTC.

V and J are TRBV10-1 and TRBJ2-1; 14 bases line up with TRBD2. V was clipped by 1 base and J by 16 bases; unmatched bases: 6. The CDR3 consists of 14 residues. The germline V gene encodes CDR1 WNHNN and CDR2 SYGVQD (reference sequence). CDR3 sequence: CASSEFRTSGRQFF. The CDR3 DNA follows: TGCGCCAGCAGTGAGTTCCGGACTAGCGGGAGGCAATTCTTC.

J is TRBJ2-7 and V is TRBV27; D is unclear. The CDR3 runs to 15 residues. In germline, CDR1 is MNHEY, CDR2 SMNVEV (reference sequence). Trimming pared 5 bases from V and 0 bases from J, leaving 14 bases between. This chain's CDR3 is CASSVSVRTSYEQYF. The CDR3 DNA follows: TGTGCCAGCAGTGTTTCGGTCCGTACCTCCTACGAGCAGTACTTC.

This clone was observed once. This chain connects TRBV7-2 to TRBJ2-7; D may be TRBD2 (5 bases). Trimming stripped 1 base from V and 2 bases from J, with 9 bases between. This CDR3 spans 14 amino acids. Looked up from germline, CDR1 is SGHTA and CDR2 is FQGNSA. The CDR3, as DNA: TGTGCCAGCAGCTTAGGTGAGCGGACCTACGAGCAGTACTTC. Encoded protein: CASSLGERTYEQYF.

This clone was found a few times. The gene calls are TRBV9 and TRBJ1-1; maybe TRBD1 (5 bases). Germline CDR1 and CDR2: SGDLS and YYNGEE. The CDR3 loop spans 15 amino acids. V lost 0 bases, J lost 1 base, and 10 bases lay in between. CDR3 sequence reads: CASSVEGAPNTEAFF. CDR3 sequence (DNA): TGTGCCAGCAGCGTAGAAGGGGCCCCGAACACTGAAGCTTTCTTT.

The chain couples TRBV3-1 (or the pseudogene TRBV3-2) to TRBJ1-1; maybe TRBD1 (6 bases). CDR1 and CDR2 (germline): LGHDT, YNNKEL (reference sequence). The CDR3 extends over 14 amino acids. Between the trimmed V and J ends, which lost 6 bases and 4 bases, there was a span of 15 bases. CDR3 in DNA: TGTGCCAGCAGAAACAGGGTCGGGGGCACTGAAGCTTTCTTT. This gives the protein CASRNRVGGTEAFF.

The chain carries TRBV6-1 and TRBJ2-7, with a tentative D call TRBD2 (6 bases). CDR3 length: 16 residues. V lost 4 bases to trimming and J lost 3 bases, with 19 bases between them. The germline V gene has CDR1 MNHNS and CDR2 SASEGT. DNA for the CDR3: TGTGCCAGCAGTGGGGGGGTAAGGGCTCAGTACTACGAGCAGTACTTC. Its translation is CASSGGVRAQYYEQYF.

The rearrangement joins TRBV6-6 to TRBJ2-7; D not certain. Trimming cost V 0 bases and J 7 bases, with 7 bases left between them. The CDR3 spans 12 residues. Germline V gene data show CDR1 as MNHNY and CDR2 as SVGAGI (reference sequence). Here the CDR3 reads CASSYSMGEQYF. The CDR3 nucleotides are TGTGCCAGCAGTTACTCAATGGGAGAGCAGTACTTC.

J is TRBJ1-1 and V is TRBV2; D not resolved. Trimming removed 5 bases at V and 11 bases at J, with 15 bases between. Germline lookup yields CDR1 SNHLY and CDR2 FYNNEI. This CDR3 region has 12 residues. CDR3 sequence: CASSPERMYAFF. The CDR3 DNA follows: TGTGCCAGCAGTCCCGAAAGGATGTACGCTTTCTTT.

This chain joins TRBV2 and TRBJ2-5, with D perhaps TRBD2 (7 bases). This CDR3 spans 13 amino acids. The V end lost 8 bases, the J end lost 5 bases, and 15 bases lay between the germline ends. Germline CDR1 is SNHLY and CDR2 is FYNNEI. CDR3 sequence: CASGGRGTETQYF. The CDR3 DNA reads TGTGCCAGCGGGGGGCGGGGGACGGAGACCCAGTACTTC. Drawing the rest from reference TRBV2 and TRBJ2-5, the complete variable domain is EPEVTQTPSHQVTQMGQEVILRCVPISNHLYFYWYRQILGQKVEFLVSFYNNEISEKSEIFDDQFSVERPDGSNFTLKIRSTKLEDSAMYFCASGGRGTETQYFGPGTRLLVL.

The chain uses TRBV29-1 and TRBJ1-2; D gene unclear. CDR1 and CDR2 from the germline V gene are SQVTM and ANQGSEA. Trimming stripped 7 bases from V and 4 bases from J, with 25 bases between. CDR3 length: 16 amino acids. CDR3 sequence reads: CSEAGSRSASGYGYTF. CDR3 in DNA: TGCAGCGAAGCAGGTTCTCGGTCCGCATCGGGCTATGGCTACACCTTC.

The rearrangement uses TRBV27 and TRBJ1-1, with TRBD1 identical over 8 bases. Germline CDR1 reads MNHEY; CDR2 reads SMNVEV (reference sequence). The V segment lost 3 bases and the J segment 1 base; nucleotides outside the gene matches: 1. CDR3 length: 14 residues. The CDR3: CASSFGQGNTEAFF. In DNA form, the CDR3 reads TGTGCCAGCAGTTTCGGACAGGGGAACACTGAAGCTTTCTTT.

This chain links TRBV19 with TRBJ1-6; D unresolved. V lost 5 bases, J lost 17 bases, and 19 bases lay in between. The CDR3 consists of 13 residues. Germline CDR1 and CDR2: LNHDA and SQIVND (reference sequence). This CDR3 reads CASSSRERKSFHF. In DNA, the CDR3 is TGTGCCAGTAGTTCCCGGGAAAGAAAGTCGTTCCACTTT.

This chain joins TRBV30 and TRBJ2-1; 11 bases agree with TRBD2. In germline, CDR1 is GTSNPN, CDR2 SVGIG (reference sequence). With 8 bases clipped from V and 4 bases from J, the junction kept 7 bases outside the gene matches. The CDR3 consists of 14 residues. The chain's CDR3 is CARKVAGGYNEQFF. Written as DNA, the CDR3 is TGTGCCCGGAAAGTAGCGGGAGGGTACAATGAGCAGTTCTTC. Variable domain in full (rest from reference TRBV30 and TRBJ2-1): SQTIHQWPATLVQPVGSPLSLECTVEGTSNPNLYWYRQAAGRGLQLLFYSVGIGQISSEVPQNLSASRPQDRQFILSSKKLLLSDSGFYLCARKVAGGYNEQFFGPGTRLTVL.

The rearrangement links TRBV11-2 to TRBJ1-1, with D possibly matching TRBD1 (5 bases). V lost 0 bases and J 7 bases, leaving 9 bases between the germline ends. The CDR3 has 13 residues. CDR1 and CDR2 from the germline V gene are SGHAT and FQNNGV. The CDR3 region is CASSLDSGVEAFF. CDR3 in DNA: TGTGCCAGCAGCTTAGATTCGGGGGTTGAAGCTTTCTTT.

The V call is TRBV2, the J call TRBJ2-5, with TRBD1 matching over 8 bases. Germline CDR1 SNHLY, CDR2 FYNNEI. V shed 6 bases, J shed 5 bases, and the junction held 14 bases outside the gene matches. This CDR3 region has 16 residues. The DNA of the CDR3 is TGTGCCAGCAGCCCTAACGCCGCCAGGGGGCTCGAGACCCAGTACTTC. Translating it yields CASSPNAARGLETQYF.

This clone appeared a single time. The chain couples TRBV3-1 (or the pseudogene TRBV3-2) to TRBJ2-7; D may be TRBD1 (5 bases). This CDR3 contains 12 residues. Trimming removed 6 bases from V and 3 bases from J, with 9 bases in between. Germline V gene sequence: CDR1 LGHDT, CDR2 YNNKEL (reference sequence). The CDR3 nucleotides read TGTGCCAGCAGGGGGCAGGGCTACGAGCAGTACTTC. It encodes CASRGQGYEQYF.

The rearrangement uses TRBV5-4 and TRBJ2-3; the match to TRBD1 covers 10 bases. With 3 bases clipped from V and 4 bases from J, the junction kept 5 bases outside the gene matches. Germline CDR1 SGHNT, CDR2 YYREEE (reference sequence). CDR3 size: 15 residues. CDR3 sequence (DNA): TGTGCCAGCAGCTACCCGACAGGGGGCGCAGATACGCAGTATTTT. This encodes CASSYPTGGADTQYF.

In DNA, the CDR3 is TGCGCCAGCAGTGAGTTAGGGAGAGGCTACGAGCAGTACTTC. Protein product: CASSELGRGYEQYF. The genes are TRBV10-2 and TRBJ2-7, with TRBD2 as a possible D gene (5 bases). Germline values: CDR1 WSHSY, CDR2 SAAADI. This CDR3 comprises 14 residues. V lost 1 base and J lost 3, with 10 bases in between.

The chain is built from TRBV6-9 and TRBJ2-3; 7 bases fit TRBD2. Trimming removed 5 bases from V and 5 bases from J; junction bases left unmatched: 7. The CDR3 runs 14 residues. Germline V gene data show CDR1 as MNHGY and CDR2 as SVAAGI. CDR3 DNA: TGTGCCAGCAGTGGAGCGCCTAGCGGAGATACGCAGTATTTT. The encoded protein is CASSGAPSGDTQYF.

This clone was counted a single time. The CDR3 sequence: CASRAGGRNEQFF. The DNA for the CDR3 is TGTGCCAGTAGAGCGGGAGGAAGAAATGAGCAGTTCTTC. The rearrangement joins TRBV19 to TRBJ2-1; 9 nucleotides line up with TRBD2. J lost 7 bases, V lost 6 bases, and 4 bases had no gene match. CDR1 is LNHDA and CDR2 is SQIVND in the germline V gene (reference sequence). The CDR3 is made up of 13 amino acids.